Shown below are 5 T cell receptor beta chains from a single sample sequenced in a study of blood T cell repertoires in COVID-19. Profiled with immunoSEQ multiplex PCR; TCRdb holds only in-frame clones, not every one. This table holds under 75,000 clones, roughly 80% found once. Sequencing input: peripheral blood. The receptors originated from a woman aged 65 to 85 with acute or convalescent COVID-19.

This chain uses TRBV6-5 with TRBJ1-3, with TRBD1 matching 8 bases. V lost 8 bases and J lost 2; bases outside the gene matches: 5. Germline-derived CDR1 and CDR2 are MNHEY and SVGAGI. The CDR3 has 14 residues. The CDR3 sequence: CASGRQGTGNTIYF. CDR3 DNA: TGTGCCAGCGGACGACAGGGGACTGGAAACACCATATATTTT.

The chain uses TRBV28 and TRBJ2-3, with TRBD2 as a possible D gene (6 bases). V was pared by 7 bases and J by 0 bases, with 14 bases between. Germline V gives CDR1 MDHEN, CDR2 SYDVKM. This CDR3 has 15 residues. The CDR3 sequence is CASTAPGVSTDTQYF. The CDR3 nucleotides are TGTGCCAGCACCGCCCCGGGGGTGAGCACAGATACGCAGTATTTT.

The chain uses TRBV7-3 and TRBJ2-7; possibly TRBD1 for D (6 bases). The CDR3 has 15 residues. Germline V CDR1 and CDR2: SGHTA, FQGTGA. The V end was cut by 2 bases, the J end by 5 bases, with 16 bases between. CDR3 residues: CASSLGIRGGDEQYF. The DNA for the CDR3 is TGTGCCAGCAGCTTAGGCATCAGGGGTGGCGACGAGCAGTACTTC.

This clone has at least ten counts. This chain joins TRBV27 and TRBJ1-2; the D gene is possibly TRBD1 (5 bases). The CDR3 covers 14 residues. V lost 2 bases to trimming and J lost 4 bases, with 11 bases between them. Germline lookup yields CDR1 MNHEY and CDR2 SMNVEV (reference sequence). The CDR3 bases are TGTGCCAGCAGTTTAGGGGGACTTCCCTATGGCTACACCTTC. Its translation: CASSLGGLPYGYTF.

V gene TRBV5-5 combines with J gene TRBJ2-1; maybe TRBD2 (6 bases). Trimming removed 4 bases at V and 0 bases at J, with 20 bases between. The CDR3 spans 18 residues. Per the germline V gene, CDR1 is SGHKS and CDR2 is YYEKEE (reference sequence). CDR3 region: CASSERAGPPSSYNEQFF. The CDR3 nucleotides are TGTGCCAGCAGCGAGCGGGCGGGGCCCCCGAGCTCCTACAATGAGCAGTTCTTC.